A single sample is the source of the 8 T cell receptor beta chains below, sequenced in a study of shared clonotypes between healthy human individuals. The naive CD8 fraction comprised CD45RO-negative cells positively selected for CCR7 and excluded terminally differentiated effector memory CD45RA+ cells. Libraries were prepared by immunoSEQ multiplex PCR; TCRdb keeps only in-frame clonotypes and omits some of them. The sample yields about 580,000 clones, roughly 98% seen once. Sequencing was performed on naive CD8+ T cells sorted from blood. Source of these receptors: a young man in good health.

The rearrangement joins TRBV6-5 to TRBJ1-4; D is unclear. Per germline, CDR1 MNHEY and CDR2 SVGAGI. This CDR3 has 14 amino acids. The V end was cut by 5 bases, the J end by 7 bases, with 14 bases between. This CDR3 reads CASSQDPGSEKLFF. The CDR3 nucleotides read TGTGCCAGCAGTCAGGACCCCGGCTCTGAAAAACTGTTTTTT.

In nucleotides, the CDR3 is TGTGCCAGCAGCGGTAGCGGGAGAAAGGACGAGCAGTACTTC. Translation gives CASSGSGRKDEQYF. This rearrangement joins TRBV9 to TRBJ2-7; 9 bases map to TRBD2. Germline V lookup: CDR1 SGDLS, CDR2 YYNGEE. The CDR3 length is 14 residues. V shed 3 bases and J 5 bases; nucleotides not matched to a gene: 6. Based on the CDR3 plus reference TRBV9 and TRBJ2-7, the full variable domain is DSGVTQTPKHLITATGQRVTLRCSPRSGDLSVYWYQQSLDQGLQFLIQYYNGEERAKGNILERFSAQQFPDLHSELNLSSLELGDSALYFCASSGSGRKDEQYFGPGTRLTVT.

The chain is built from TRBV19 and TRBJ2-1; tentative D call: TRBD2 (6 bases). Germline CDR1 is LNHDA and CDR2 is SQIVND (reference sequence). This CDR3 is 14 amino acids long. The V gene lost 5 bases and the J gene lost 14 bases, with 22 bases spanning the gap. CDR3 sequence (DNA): TGTGCCAGTAGTCACGGACCCGGGACTCCTCTCGAGTTCTTC. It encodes CASSHGPGTPLEFF.

This CDR3 is CASNPLQGDLYDYNEQFF. As DNA, the CDR3 is TGTGCCAGCAACCCCCTCCAAGGGGATTTGTATGACTACAATGAGCAGTTCTTC. The chain uses TRBV7-9 and TRBJ2-1, with D tentatively TRBD1 (5 bases). CDR3 length: 18 residues. Trimming stripped 7 bases from V and 3 bases from J, with 25 bases between. Germline-derived CDR1 and CDR2 are SEHNR and FQNEAQ (reference sequence). Looking up the rest from reference TRBV7-9 and TRBJ2-1 gives the full variable domain: DTGVSQNPRHKITKRGQNVTFRCDPISEHNRLYWYRQTLGQGPEFLTYFQNEAQLEKSRLLSDRFSAERPKGSFSTLEIQRTEQGDSAMYLCASNPLQGDLYDYNEQFFGPGTRLTVL.

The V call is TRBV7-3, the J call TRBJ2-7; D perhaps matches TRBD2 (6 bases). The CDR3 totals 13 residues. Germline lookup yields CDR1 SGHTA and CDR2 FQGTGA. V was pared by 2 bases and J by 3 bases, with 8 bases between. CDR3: CASSLWGGYEQYF. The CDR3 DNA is TGTGCCAGCAGCTTATGGGGAGGCTACGAGCAGTACTTC.

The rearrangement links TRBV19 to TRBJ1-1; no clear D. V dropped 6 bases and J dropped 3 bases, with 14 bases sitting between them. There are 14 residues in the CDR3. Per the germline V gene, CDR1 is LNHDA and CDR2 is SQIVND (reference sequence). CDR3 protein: CASRARGLDTEAFF. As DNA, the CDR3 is TGTGCCAGTAGAGCCCGGGGTTTGGACACTGAAGCTTTCTTT.

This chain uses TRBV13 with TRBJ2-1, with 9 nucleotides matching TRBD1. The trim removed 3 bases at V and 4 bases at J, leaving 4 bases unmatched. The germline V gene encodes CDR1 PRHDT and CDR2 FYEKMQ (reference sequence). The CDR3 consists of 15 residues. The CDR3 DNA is TGTGCCAGCAGCTTGGGACAGGGACATTACAATGAGCAGTTCTTC. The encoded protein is CASSLGQGHYNEQFF.

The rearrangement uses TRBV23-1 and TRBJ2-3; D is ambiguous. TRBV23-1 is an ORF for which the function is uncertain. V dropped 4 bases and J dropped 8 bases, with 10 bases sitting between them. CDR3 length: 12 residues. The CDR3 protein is CASSRLMGTQYF. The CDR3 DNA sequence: TGCGCCAGCAGTCGATTGATGGGTACGCAGTATTTT.